The sequence of this T cell receptor (beta chain) was determined in a study of control samples from healthy donors and cancer patients. The method was immunoSEQ multiplex PCR; TCRdb's version includes in-frame clones alone and lacks a portion of them. The sample lists about 150,000 clones, 93% occurring once. This clone was seen once. The length of the CDR3 is 15 residues. J gave up 7 bases and V 0 bases, and 6 bases lay outside the gene matches. CDR1 SGDLS and CDR2 YYNGEE come from the germline V gene. This chain links TRBV9 with TRBJ2-2; 7 positions match TRBD1. The TCR was taken from a man between 50 and 59 years old in good health. Sequencing was done on a sample of blood. CDR3 DNA: TGTGCCAGCAGCGTAGTAACAGGGGCAGTCGGGGAGCTGTTTTTT. It encodes CASSVVTGAVGELFF.